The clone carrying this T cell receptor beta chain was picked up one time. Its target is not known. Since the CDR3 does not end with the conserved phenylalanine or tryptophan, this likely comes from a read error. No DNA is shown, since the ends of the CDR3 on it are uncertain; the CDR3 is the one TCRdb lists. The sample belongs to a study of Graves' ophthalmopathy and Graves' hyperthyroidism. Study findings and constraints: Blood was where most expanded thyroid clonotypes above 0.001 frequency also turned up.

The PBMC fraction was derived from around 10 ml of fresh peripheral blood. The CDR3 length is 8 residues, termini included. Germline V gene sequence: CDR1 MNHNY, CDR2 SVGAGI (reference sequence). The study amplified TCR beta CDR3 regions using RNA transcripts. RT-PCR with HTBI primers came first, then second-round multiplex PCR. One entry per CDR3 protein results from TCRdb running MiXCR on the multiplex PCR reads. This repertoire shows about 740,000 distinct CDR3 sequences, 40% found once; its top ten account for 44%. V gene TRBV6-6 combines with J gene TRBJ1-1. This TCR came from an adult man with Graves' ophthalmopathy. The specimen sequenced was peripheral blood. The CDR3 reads CASSYLGA.